The 23 T cell receptor beta chains below were found in one sample sequenced in a study of blood T cell repertoires in COVID-19. Clones were read by immunoSEQ multiplex PCR, and TCRdb kept only the in-frame ones, dropping some. The data contain 350,000 to 450,000 clones, about 85% of them seen just once; the ten biggest clones take up approximately 3.7%. The sample was peripheral blood. These receptors were collected from a woman younger than 30 with acute or convalescent COVID-19.

This clone was detected only once. The chain carries TRBV11-3 and TRBJ2-1; 7 bases match TRBD2. The CDR3 has 14 amino acids. Trimming at V came to 1 base and at J to 9 bases, leaving 6 bases not matched to a gene. Germline V gives CDR1 SGHNT, CDR2 YENEEA. CDR3: CASSLGGSRSEQFF. DNA of the CDR3: TGTGCCAGCAGCTTAGGCGGGAGCCGTAGTGAGCAGTTCTTC.

This clone was seen only once. The chain is built from TRBV5-1 and TRBJ1-2, with D tentatively TRBD1 (5 bases). Germline lookup yields CDR1 SGHRS and CDR2 YFSETQ. The CDR3 sequence is 14 residues long. Between the trimmed V and J ends, which lost 1 base and 1 base, there was a span of 8 bases. The CDR3 bases are TGCGCCAGCAGCTTGCAGGGAATTAACTATGGCTACACCTTC. Translated: CASSLQGINYGYTF.

DNA for the CDR3: TGTGCCACCAGTGATCCGCTAGCGGGAGACACCGGGGAGCTGTTTTTT. The encoded protein is CATSDPLAGDTGELFF. V usage is TRBV24-1 and J usage is TRBJ2-2, with 10 bases that match TRBD2. The V segment lost 3 bases and the J segment 3 bases; nucleotides outside the gene matches: 3. The CDR3 is 16 amino acids. Looked up from germline, CDR1 is KGHDR and CDR2 is SFDVKD.

The V gene is TRBV7-9, the J gene TRBJ2-1; TRBD2 aligns across 7 bases. Germline V gene lookup returns CDR1 SEHNR and CDR2 FQNEAQ (reference sequence). The CDR3 spans 17 residues. V lost 1 base, J lost 6 bases, and 12 bases stayed unmatched. In DNA, the CDR3 is TGTGCCAGCAGCTTAGTCTCTCGGGAGGTGGGGTCCAATGAGCAGTTCTTC. It is translated as CASSLVSREVGSNEQFF.

J is TRBJ1-1 and V is TRBV6-5; TRBD1 agrees at 9 bases. Germline V gene data show CDR1 as MNHEY and CDR2 as SVGAGI. This CDR3 spans 15 amino acids. The V and J ends lost 7 bases and 3 bases, in that order; junction bases with no gene match: 9. CDR3 bases: TGTGCCAGCATCCTTACCGGGACAGGGTACACTGAAGCTTTCTTT. Translation: CASILTGTGYTEAFF.

This clone occurred a few times. The V and J genes are TRBV9 and TRBJ2-1, with D hard to call. The V end was cut by 8 bases, the J end by 4 bases, with 10 bases between. Germline V CDR1 and CDR2: SGDLS, YYNGEE. CDR3 length: 12 amino acids. CDR3 region: CASSNSYNEQFF. The CDR3 DNA is TGTGCCAGTAGCAACTCTTACAATGAGCAGTTCTTC.

As concerns this clone: Other DNA sequences within the sample encode an identical CDR3. Here the CDR3 reads CASSLNYGYTF. DNA of the CDR3: TGTGCCAGCAGCCTTAACTATGGCTACACCTTC. The chain combines TRBV28 with TRBJ1-2; D unclear. CDR3 size: 11 residues. Looked up from germline, CDR1 is MDHEN and CDR2 is SYDVKM. V lost 6 bases and J lost 1, with 3 bases in between.

In this sample, this clone turned up once. The genes are TRBV11-2 and TRBJ1-2; 8 bases fit TRBD1. After removal of 0 bases from V and 8 bases from J, the junction contained 2 bases not matched to a gene. CDR3 length: 13 residues. Looked up from germline, CDR1 is SGHAT and CDR2 is FQNNGV. CDR3 amino acids: CASSLDRGRGYTF. The CDR3 region has the DNA TGTGCCAGCAGCTTAGACAGGGGGCGAGGCTACACCTTC. The entire variable domain, with the rest obtained from reference TRBV11-2 and TRBJ1-2, is as follows: EAGVAQSPRYKIIEKRQSVAFWCNPISGHATLYWYQQILGQGPKLLIQFQNNGVVDDSQLPKDRFSAERLKGVDSTLKIQPAKLEDSAVYLCASSLDRGRGYTFGSGTRLTVV.

The rearrangement joins TRBV6-5 to TRBJ2-2; 7 positions agree with TRBD2. Germline trimming cut 8 bases from V and 6 bases from J; bases unmatched to any gene: 9. The CDR3 is 14 residues long. Germline V lookup: CDR1 MNHEY, CDR2 SVGAGI. CDR3 residues: CASVPGLAAGELFF. In DNA form, the CDR3 reads TGTGCCAGCGTCCCGGGGCTAGCGGCCGGGGAGCTGTTTTTT.

The chain recombines TRBV6-2 or TRBV6-3 with TRBJ1-3; D unclear. The CDR3 covers 16 residues. In germline, CDR1 is MNHEY, CDR2 SVGEGT. Deletions cut 6 bases from V and 0 bases from J, with 15 bases between. CDR3 DNA: TGTGCCAGCAGCCCTTTACCCGCGGACTCTGGAAACACCATATATTTT. This gives the protein CASSPLPADSGNTIYF.

The DNA for the CDR3 is TGTGCCAGCAGCCAGCAACTAGCGGGGGGCGAGGAGACCCAGTACTTC. It specifies CASSQQLAGGEETQYF. The chain combines TRBV3-1 (or the pseudogene TRBV3-2) with TRBJ2-5; 12 positions agree with TRBD2. Germline V gene lookup returns CDR1 LGHDT and CDR2 YNNKEL (reference sequence). The CDR3 contains 16 residues. The trim removed 3 bases at V and 5 bases at J, leaving 7 bases unmatched.

This chain links TRBV7-9 with TRBJ1-4, with 12 bases aligning to TRBD1. CDR1 is SEHNR, CDR2 FQNEAQ, per germline (reference sequence). CDR3 length: 19 amino acids. V lost 6 bases to trimming and J lost 12 bases; unmatched junction nucleotides: 23. The CDR3 here is CASRGDRDRGHLPQGELFF. The CDR3 region has the DNA TGTGCCAGCAGAGGGGACCGGGACAGGGGGCACCTACCTCAGGGGGAACTGTTTTTT. Full variable domain (rest looked up from reference TRBV7-9 and TRBJ1-4): DTGVSQNPRHKITKRGQNVTFRCDPISEHNRLYWYRQTLGQGPEFLTYFQNEAQLEKSRLLSDRFSAERPKGSFSTLEIQRTEQGDSAMYLCASRGDRDRGHLPQGELFFGSGTQLSVL.

This chain joins TRBV24-1 and TRBJ2-2; 11 bases align to TRBD1. CDR3 length: 17 residues. Germline V gene data show CDR1 as KGHDR and CDR2 as SFDVKD. Trimming took 0 bases from V and 1 from J; bases not matched to a gene: 0. The CDR3 reads CATSDLGTGGNTGELFF. The CDR3 DNA reads TGTGCCACCAGTGATTTGGGGACAGGGGGGAACACCGGGGAGCTGTTTTTT.

This chain joins TRBV7-7 and TRBJ2-3; TRBD1 aligns across 9 bases. V shed 5 bases and J 3 bases; nucleotides not matched to a gene: 3. CDR3 size: 14 residues. The germline V gene has CDR1 SSHAT and CDR2 FNYEAQ (reference sequence). CDR3 sequence reads: CASSVGQGTDTQYF. The CDR3 region has the DNA TGTGCCAGCAGCGTGGGACAGGGTACAGATACGCAGTATTTT.

In the case of this clone: Other nucleotide sequences from this sample produce the same CDR3. This chain uses TRBV7-3 with TRBJ2-5; TRBD2 might be the D (6 bases). Per germline, CDR1 SGHTA and CDR2 FQGTGA. Trimming removed 1 base at V and 3 bases at J, with 6 bases between. The CDR3 is 13 residues long. CDR3 nucleotide sequence: TGTGCCAGCAGCTTAAGGAGGGAAGAGACCCAGTACTTC. Translating it yields CASSLRREETQYF. Using reference TRBV7-3 and TRBJ2-5 for the parts outside the CDR3, the full variable domain is GAGVSQTPSNKVTEKGKYVELRCDPISGHTALYWYRQSLGQGPEFLIYFQGTGAADDSGLPNDRFFAVRPEGSVSTLKIQRTERGDSAVYLCASSLRREETQYFGPGTRLLVL.

V and J are TRBV11-2 and TRBJ2-3; TRBD2 might be the D (5 bases). The CDR3 has 15 residues. Germline loops: CDR1 SGHAT, CDR2 FQNNGV. The germline V and J ends were trimmed by 0 bases and 3 bases, with 10 bases remaining between them. CDR3 nucleotide sequence: TGTGCCAGCAGCTTAGATCCAGGAGGTACAGATACGCAGTATTTT. Translating it yields CASSLDPGGTDTQYF.

The rearrangement links TRBV24-1 to TRBJ2-2, with D perhaps matching TRBD1 (6 bases). The CDR3 has 15 residues. Germline V gene lookup returns CDR1 KGHDR and CDR2 SFDVKD. Deletions cut 4 bases from V and 6 bases from J, with 14 bases between. The CDR3 nucleotides read TGTGCCACCAGTGAGGGATCAGGGGACCCCGGGGAGCTGTTTTTT. It specifies CATSEGSGDPGELFF.

The V gene is TRBV5-1, the J gene TRBJ1-5; D uncertain. Germline lookup yields CDR1 SGHRS and CDR2 YFSETQ. With 2 bases removed from V and 2 bases from J, the gap between germline ends came to 11 bases. The CDR3 is 15 residues long. The CDR3 DNA reads as TGCGCCAGCAGCTTAAGCGGTGGGGGCAATCAGCCCCAGCATTTT. The encoded protein is CASSLSGGGNQPQHF.

This chain connects TRBV24-1 to TRBJ2-1; maybe TRBD2 (5 bases). This CDR3 contains 15 residues. Trimming removed 5 bases at V and 3 bases at J, with 13 bases between. CDR1 and CDR2 (germline): KGHDR, SFDVKD. This chain's CDR3 is CATSGAGFVYNEQFF. CDR3 DNA: TGTGCCACCAGTGGTGCGGGTTTCGTCTACAATGAGCAGTTCTTC.

V is TRBV7-2 and J is TRBJ1-5, with TRBD1 matching 7 bases. Germline V gives CDR1 SGHTA, CDR2 FQGNSA. The junction had 7 bases not matched to a gene; V was cut back by 4 bases and J by 7 bases. The CDR3 extends over 14 amino acids. CDR3 nucleotides: TGTGCCAGCAGCTGGTGGCCAGGGGGACAGCCCCAGCATTTT. Encoded protein: CASSWWPGGQPQHF.

The V call is TRBV7-6, the J call TRBJ2-3; 9 bases are a match to TRBD1. Germline V gene lookup returns CDR1 SGHVS and CDR2 FNYEAQ. The V segment lost 5 bases and the J segment 0 bases; nucleotides outside the gene matches: 18. The CDR3 is 20 amino acids. This CDR3 reads CASSHLSGTGIQSSTDTQYF. CDR3 nucleotides: TGTGCCAGCAGCCATCTATCCGGGACAGGGATCCAATCTAGCACAGATACGCAGTATTTT.

The genes are TRBV30 and TRBJ2-2; D possibly corresponds to TRBD1 (5 bases). Trimming took 0 bases from V and 4 from J, leaving 12 bases between them. The germline gives CDR1 GTSNPN, CDR2 SVGIG (reference sequence). The CDR3 spans 15 residues. This chain's CDR3 is CAWSVPDSRTGELFF. CDR3 coding DNA: TGTGCCTGGAGTGTACCAGACAGTCGCACCGGGGAGCTGTTTTTT.

J is TRBJ2-7 and V is TRBV5-6, with D maybe TRBD1 (5 bases). This CDR3 comprises 16 residues. Deletions cut 5 bases from V and 2 bases from J, with 20 bases between. Germline lookup yields CDR1 SGHDT and CDR2 YYEEEE. Written as DNA, the CDR3 is TGTGCCAGCAGACAGGACGCCGGCCCGGCCACCTACGAGCAGTACTTC. Amino acids: CASRQDAGPATYEQYF.